This is a list of T cell receptor beta chains from one sample in a study of response to subunit inactivated influenza vaccine. Using its own MiXCR run on the RT-PCR reads, TCRdb lists one record per CDR3 protein. The repertoire consists of about 520,000 distinct CDR3 sequences, with roughly 7.9% occurring once and the leading ten covering about an eighth. Here the sequenced sample was PBMCs from blood, taken around 25 months after vaccination. Receptors were obtained from a man aged 45 to 70 who received an inactivated influenza vaccine. Both conserved end residues are part of each CDR3. The order of the fields is J gene, V gene, CDR3 length, CDR3 protein.

>TRBJ1-1|TRBV20-1|15
CSARVPTVMNTEAFF
>TRBJ1-1|TRBV18|16
CASSRQGASLGTEAFF
>TRBJ2-2|TRBV7-2|15
CASSFDRGYTGELFF
>TRBJ2-5|TRBV25-1|16
CASSGGNRATQETQYF
>TRBJ1-5|TRBV10-3|16
CAISESVGESNQPQHF
>TRBJ1-3|TRBV29-1|14
CSAALDSFGNTIYF
>TRBJ2-2|TRBV19|16
CASSIGLGRGTGELFF
>TRBJ2-3|TRBV7-2|12
CASSRGLQGQYF
>TRBJ2-4|TRBV24-1|16
CATSDPDDRGENIQYF
>TRBJ2-3|TRBV12-3/TRBV12-4|15
CASNPQGLVTDTQYF
>TRBJ2-3|TRBV30|15
CAWSDSGQGLDTQYF
>TRBJ1-4|TRBV4-3|13
CASSRTTNEKLFF
>TRBJ2-1|TRBV7-9|16
CASSAPGQGSYNEQFF
>TRBJ2-1|TRBV6-2/TRBV6-3|15
CASSYSQGNYNEQFF
>TRBJ2-1|TRBV4-3|15
CASSQDRSGRAEQFF
>TRBJ1-5|TRBV5-6|15
CASSSGGQSNQPQHF
>TRBJ2-7|TRBV28|15
CASITGTVSSYEQYF
>TRBJ2-7|TRBV5-1|13
CASSTSRRNEQYF
>TRBJ2-5|TRBV6-6|12
CASSYTKADQYF
>TRBJ2-3|TRBV7-2|15
CASSLSVGGTDTQYF
>TRBJ2-1|TRBV20-1|14
CSAKTRAGGSEQFF
>TRBJ2-7|TRBV30|13
CAWSKGRIYEQYF
>TRBJ2-7|TRBV4-3|13
CASSQSTGGKQYF
>TRBJ2-3|TRBV29-1|15
CSVSGTSGPTDTQYF
>TRBJ2-5|TRBV6-5|14
CASSSITSGETQYF
>TRBJ1-5|TRBV4-2|17
CASSQGYYLAGNQPQHF
>TRBJ1-5|TRBV10-3|17
CAISESDRGISSQPQHF